This TCR beta chain was profiled in a study of CD4+ T cells in melanoma. General observations from the study: Diverse differentiation states were reported for melanoma neoantigen-specific CD4+ T cells.

Assay used: immunoSEQ multiplex PCR; TCRdb lists only in-frame clones, some missing. Among 52,000 or so clones listed, 60% to 75% were seen once. The CDR3 covers 14 residues. Germline V gene lookup returns CDR1 SGHTA and CDR2 FQGNSA. Trimming took 1 base from V and 2 from J, leaving 8 bases between them. A remark on this clone: What it recognizes is unknown.

Input material: tumor tissue. This TCR came from a human donor with melanoma. The V call is TRBV7-2, the J call TRBJ2-5; D gene uncertain. The CDR3 is CASSLDQVQETQYF. DNA of the CDR3: TGTGCCAGCAGCTTAGATCAGGTTCAAGAGACCCAGTACTTC.